Reported below is one TCR beta chain. Antigen: not known. This CDR3 has 16 residues. Unmatched junction bases numbered 5, after V lost 2 bases and J lost 1 base. Germline V lookup: CDR1 GTSNPN, CDR2 SVGIG (reference sequence). Primers for the PCR totalled 60 Vbeta and 13 Jbeta. Generated by immunoSEQ multiplex PCR, the TCRdb table keeps only in-frame clones and is missing some. This table has around 170,000 clones, 82% appearing once. This specimen belongs to a study of cytomegalovirus exposure and HLA in healthy donors. Overall study findings and caveats: The dataset shows that most TCR sequences were rare, while some public TCRs occurred in many donors.

The sample comprised PBMCs. This TCR derives from a man between 40 and 49 years old in good health and CMV-seronegative. The chain links TRBV30 to TRBJ2-3; 11 nucleotides match TRBD2. In nucleotides, the CDR3 is TGTGCCTGGAGTTACGGGACTAGCGGCCGCACAGATACGCAGTATTTT. As protein: CAWSYGTSGRTDTQYF.